These 18 T cell receptor beta chains came from one sample sequenced in a study of cytomegalovirus exposure and HLA in healthy donors. Vbeta (60) and Jbeta (13) primers were used in the PCR. The repertoire was sequenced with immunoSEQ multiplex PCR; TCRdb's copy has only in-frame clones and lacks some. The table includes about 120,000 clones, about 83% detected once. The sequenced material came from PBMCs. These receptors were taken from a woman aged 40-49 years in good health and CMV-seropositive.

The chain couples TRBV6-1 to TRBJ1-2, with TRBD1 identical over 7 bases. V dropped 4 bases and J dropped 2; count of bases not matched to a gene: 7. The CDR3 sequence is 15 residues long. Germline V gives CDR1 MNHNS, CDR2 SASEGT. The CDR3 DNA follows: TGTGCCAGCAGTGTAGGACAGGCCCGAAACTATGGCTACACCTTC. Amino acid sequence: CASSVGQARNYGYTF.

This chain uses TRBV5-3 with TRBJ2-3; 11 bases align to TRBD2. TRBV5-3 is sorted into the ORF group, with uncertain function. CDR3 length: 16 residues. Unmatched junction bases numbered 9, after V lost 9 bases and J lost 0 bases. This chain's CDR3 is CATPKGLAASTDTQYF. The CDR3, as DNA: TGTGCCACGCCGAAGGGACTAGCGGCTAGCACAGATACGCAGTATTTT.

The chain is built from TRBV5-1 and TRBJ2-7; D is uncertain. There are 12 residues in the CDR3. Germline assignment: CDR1 SGHRS and CDR2 YFSETQ. V gave up 4 bases and J gave up 6 bases, with 11 bases separating them. In DNA, the CDR3 is TGCGCCAGCAGCCCTCAACAGTCCGAGCAGTACTTC. Its translation: CASSPQQSEQYF.

The chain uses TRBV7-8 and TRBJ2-5; weak D call: TRBD1 (6 bases). The J call may be wrong; the DNA end is better matched by TRBJ2-7. CDR3 length: 14 residues. Germline V gives CDR1 SGHVS, CDR2 FQNEAQ. CDR3 region: CASSRIQGTYEQYF. DNA for the CDR3: TGTGCCAGCAGCAGGATACAGGGTACCTACGAGCAGTACTTC.

The chain employs TRBV9 and TRBJ2-5; TRBD2 is a possible D gene (7 bases). In germline, CDR1 is SGDLS, CDR2 YYNGEE. V lost 3 bases, J lost 7 bases, and 19 bases lay in between. CDR3 size: 15 residues. The CDR3, as DNA: TGTGCCAGCAGCGAAACGGGGGGCTCGTTCGGGACCCAGTACTTC. This codes for CASSETGGSFGTQYF.

This clone was seen more than once but under ten times. This chain joins TRBV30 and TRBJ1-2; TRBD1 matches 12 bases. The germline gives CDR1 GTSNPN, CDR2 SVGIG (reference sequence). V shed 5 bases and J 7 bases; nucleotides not matched to a gene: 11. CDR3 length: 15 residues. Here the CDR3 DNA reads TGTGCCTGGGAAGAGCCGGGACAGGGGGCATCTGGCTACACCTTC. Its protein is CAWEEPGQGASGYTF.

This chain links TRBV19 with TRBJ1-2; 8 bases align to TRBD1. The CDR3 contains 15 residues. Germline loops: CDR1 LNHDA, CDR2 SQIVND (reference sequence). V lost 6 bases to trimming and J lost 2 bases; unmatched junction nucleotides: 8. DNA for the CDR3: TGTGCCAGTAGCCTCTCCCACAGGGGGAACTATGGCTACACCTTC. It specifies CASSLSHRGNYGYTF. Full variable domain (missing parts from reference TRBV19 and TRBJ1-2): DGGITQSPKYLFRKEGQNVTLSCEQNLNHDAMYWYRQDPGQGLRLIYYSQIVNDFQKGDIAEGYSVSREKKESFPLTVTSAQKNPTAFYLCASSLSHRGNYGYTFGSGTRLTVV.

This clone appeared a single time. At one end, the junction sequence differs from germline, possibly due to a read error. This chain joins TRBV7-8 and TRBJ2-5, with D uncertain. Germline lookup yields CDR1 SGHVS and CDR2 FQNEAQ. CDR3 length: 16 amino acids. In nucleotides, the CDR3 is TGTGCCAGCAGCCCCACCCTCCCAGGCATACAAGAGACCCGGTACTTC. It specifies CASSPTLPGIQETRYF. Full variable domain (rest looked up from reference TRBV7-8 and TRBJ2-5): GAGVSQSPRYKVAKRGQDVALRCDPISGHVSLFWYQQALGQGPEFLTYFQNEAQLDKSGLPSDRFFAERPEGSVSTLKIQRTQQEDSAVYLCASSPTLPGIQETRYFGPGTRLLVL.

This chain joins TRBV5-4 and TRBJ2-3; 12 bases map to TRBD2. The J segment lost 2 bases and the V segment lost 0 bases, leaving 7 bases of the junction unmatched. Germline V gives CDR1 SGHNT, CDR2 YYREEE (reference sequence). The CDR3 consists of 18 residues. The CDR3 DNA reads as TGTGCCAGCAGCTTGGGACTAGCGGGAGCATCAGCCACAGATACGCAGTATTTT. This codes for CASSLGLAGASATDTQYF.

This chain joins TRBV6-5 and TRBJ1-4, with 8 bases aligning to TRBD1. Trimming cost V 8 bases and J 8 bases; bases outside gene matches: 10. This CDR3 is built from 14 residues. CDR1 is MNHEY, CDR2 SVGAGI, per germline. CDR3 loop: CASGKDRGDEKLFF. The CDR3 DNA sequence: TGTGCCAGCGGGAAAGACAGGGGTGACGAAAAACTGTTTTTT.

Turning to this clone: A read error may account for a junction end that differs from germline. V usage is TRBV10-3 and J usage is TRBJ2-3, with TRBD1 as a possible D gene (5 bases). CDR3 length: 12 amino acids. Per the germline V gene, CDR1 is ENHRY and CDR2 is SYGVKD. The CDR3 DNA sequence: TGTGCCGTCAGCAGGGCGACAGATACGCAGTATTTT. Encoded protein: CAVSRATDTQYF.

CDR3: CASSLGKQGASGELFF. The CDR3 DNA is TGTGCCAGCAGCCTCGGGAAGCAGGGGGCATCCGGGGAGCTGTTTTTT. The rearrangement uses TRBV4-2 and TRBJ2-2, with 8 bases fitting TRBD1. The trim removed 4 bases at V and 6 bases at J, leaving 10 bases unmatched. The CDR3 has 16 amino acids. Germline CDR1 is LGHNA and CDR2 is YNFKEQ.

This clone was seen only a few times. This chain uses TRBV19 with TRBJ2-1; D may be TRBD2 (5 bases). Germline CDR1 LNHDA, CDR2 SQIVND (reference sequence). V lost 5 bases and J lost 8, with 16 bases in between. The CDR3 contains 14 residues. The CDR3 region is CASSGVASGDEQFF. The CDR3 coding sequence is TGTGCCAGTAGTGGGGTAGCGTCCGGTGATGAGCAGTTCTTC.

This chain connects TRBV5-8 to TRBJ1-1; 7 positions agree with TRBD1. The CDR3 extends over 11 amino acids. The germline V gene has CDR1 SGHTS and CDR2 YDEGEE. The junction had 2 bases not matched to a gene; V was cut back by 3 bases and J by 9 bases. This CDR3 reads CASSSGQKAFF. The CDR3 coding sequence is TGTGCCAGCAGCTCGGGACAGAAAGCTTTCTTT.

This chain joins TRBV7-2 and TRBJ2-3, with TRBD2 identical over 7 bases. With 1 base clipped from V and 2 bases from J, the junction kept 12 bases outside the gene matches. The CDR3 length is 18 residues. CDR1 and CDR2 (germline): SGHTA, FQGNSA. The CDR3 spells CASSLGGRAGSNTDTQYF. The CDR3 DNA is TGTGCCAGCAGCTTAGGTGGGAGGGCGGGATCCAACACAGATACGCAGTATTTT.

V and J are TRBV6-5 and TRBJ2-7, with D perhaps TRBD1 (6 bases). Germline CDR1 is MNHEY and CDR2 is SVGAGI. This CDR3 contains 16 residues. The V end was cut by 0 bases, the J end by 2 bases, with 14 bases between. The CDR3 DNA sequence: TGTGCCAGCAGTTACTCAAAAGGGACATCGGCCTACGAGCAGTACTTC. Protein: CASSYSKGTSAYEQYF.

This clone appeared a single time. The chain recombines TRBV7-2 with TRBJ2-5; TRBD1 matches 7 bases. The V and J ends lost 2 bases and 7 bases, in that order; junction bases with no gene match: 13. This CDR3 comprises 16 residues. Germline CDR1 and CDR2: SGHTA and FQGNSA. The CDR3 is CASSLSPIDRVGTQYF. Here the CDR3 DNA reads TGTGCCAGCAGCTTATCGCCGATAGACAGGGTGGGGACCCAGTACTTC.

V gene TRBV6-1 combines with J gene TRBJ2-7; 8 bases fit TRBD1. In germline, CDR1 is MNHNS, CDR2 SASEGT. CDR3 length equals 15 residues. After removal of 1 base from V and 12 bases from J, the junction contained 14 bases not matched to a gene. CDR3 amino acids: CASSEVSAAGGLRYF. CDR3 coding DNA: TGTGCCAGCAGTGAAGTGAGCGCCGCAGGGGGCCTGCGGTACTTC.